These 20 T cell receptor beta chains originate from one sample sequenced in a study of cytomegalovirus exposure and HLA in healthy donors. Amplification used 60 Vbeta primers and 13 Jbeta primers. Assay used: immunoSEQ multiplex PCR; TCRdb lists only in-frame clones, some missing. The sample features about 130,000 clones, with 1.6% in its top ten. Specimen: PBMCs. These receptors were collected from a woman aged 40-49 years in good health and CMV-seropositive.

CDR3 amino acids: CASSGKVDSSYGYTF. The CDR3 region has the DNA TGTGCCAGCAGCGGGAAAGTCGACAGCTCCTATGGCTACACCTTC. The genes are TRBV9 and TRBJ1-2; possibly TRBD1 for D (5 bases). The CDR3 covers 15 residues. Germline values: CDR1 SGDLS, CDR2 YYNGEE. The V end was cut by 3 bases, the J end by 4 bases, with 16 bases between.

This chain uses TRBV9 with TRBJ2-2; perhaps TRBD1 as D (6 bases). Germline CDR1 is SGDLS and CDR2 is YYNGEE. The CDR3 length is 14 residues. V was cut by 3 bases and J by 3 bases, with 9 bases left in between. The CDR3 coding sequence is TGTGCCAGCAGCGCAGGGGAGTACACCGGGGAGCTGTTTTTT. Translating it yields CASSAGEYTGELFF.

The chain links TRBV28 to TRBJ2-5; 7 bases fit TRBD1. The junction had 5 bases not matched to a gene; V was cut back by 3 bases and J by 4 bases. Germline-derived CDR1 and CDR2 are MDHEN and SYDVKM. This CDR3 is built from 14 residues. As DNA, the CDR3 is TGTGCCAGCAGTTTCTCCGGGACAGTAGAGACCCAGTACTTC. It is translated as CASSFSGTVETQYF.

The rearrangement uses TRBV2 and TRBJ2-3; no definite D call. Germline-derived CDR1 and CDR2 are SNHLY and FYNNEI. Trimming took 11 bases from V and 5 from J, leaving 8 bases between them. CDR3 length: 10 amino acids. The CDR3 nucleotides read TGTGCCGGCTCGGGAGATACGCAGTATTTT. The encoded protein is CAGSGDTQYF.

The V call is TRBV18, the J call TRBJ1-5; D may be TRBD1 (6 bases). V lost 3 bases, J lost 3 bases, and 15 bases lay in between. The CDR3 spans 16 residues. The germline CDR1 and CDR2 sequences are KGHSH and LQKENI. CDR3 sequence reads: CASSPREGGANQPQHF. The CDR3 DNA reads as TGTGCCAGCTCACCGCGGGAGGGGGGCGCCAATCAGCCCCAGCATTTT. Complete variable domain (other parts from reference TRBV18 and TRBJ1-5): NAGVMQNPRHLVRRRGQEARLRCSPMKGHSHVYWYRQLPEEGLKFMVYLQKENIIDESGMPKERFSAEFPKEGPSILRIQQVVRGDSAAYFCASSPREGGANQPQHFGDGTRLSIL.

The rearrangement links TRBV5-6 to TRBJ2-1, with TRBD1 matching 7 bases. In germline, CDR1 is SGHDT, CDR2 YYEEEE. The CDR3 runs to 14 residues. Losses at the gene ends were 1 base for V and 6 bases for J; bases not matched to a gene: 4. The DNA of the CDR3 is TGTGCCAGCAGCTTGACAGGGGTCCCCAATGAGCAGTTCTTC. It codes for CASSLTGVPNEQFF.

The CDR3 DNA reads TGTGCCAGCAGCTTAGATCCGAGGGAGGGGAACGAGCAGTACTTC. It is translated as CASSLDPREGNEQYF. The gene calls are TRBV11-3 and TRBJ2-7; 7 bases agree with TRBD2. The CDR3 sequence is 15 residues long. Per the germline V gene, CDR1 is SGHNT and CDR2 is YENEEA. Germline trimming cut 0 bases from V and 5 bases from J; bases unmatched to any gene: 7.

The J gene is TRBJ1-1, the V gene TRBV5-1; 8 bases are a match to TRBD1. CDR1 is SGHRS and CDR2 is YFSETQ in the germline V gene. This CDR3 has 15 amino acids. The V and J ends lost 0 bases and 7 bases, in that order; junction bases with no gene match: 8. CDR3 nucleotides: TGCGCCAGCAGCTTGGGCGGACAGGGTCCGGTTGAAGCTTTCTTT. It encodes CASSLGGQGPVEAFF.

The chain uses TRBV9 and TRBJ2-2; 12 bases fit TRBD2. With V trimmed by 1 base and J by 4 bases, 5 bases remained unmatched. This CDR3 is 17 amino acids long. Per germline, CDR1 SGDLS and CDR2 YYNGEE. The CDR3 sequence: CASSVSGLAGATGELFF. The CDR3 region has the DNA TGTGCCAGCAGCGTATCGGGACTAGCGGGTGCCACCGGGGAGCTGTTTTTT.

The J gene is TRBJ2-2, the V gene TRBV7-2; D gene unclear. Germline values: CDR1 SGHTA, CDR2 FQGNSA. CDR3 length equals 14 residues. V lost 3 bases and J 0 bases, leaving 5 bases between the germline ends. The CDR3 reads CASSFRSNTGELFF. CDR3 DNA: TGTGCCAGCAGCTTCCGTTCGAACACCGGGGAGCTGTTTTTT.

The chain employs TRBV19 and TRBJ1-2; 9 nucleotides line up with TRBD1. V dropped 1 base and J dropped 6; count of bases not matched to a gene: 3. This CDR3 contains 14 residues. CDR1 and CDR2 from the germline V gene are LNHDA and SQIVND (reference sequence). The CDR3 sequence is CASSIVGTGHGYTF. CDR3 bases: TGTGCCAGTAGTATAGTCGGGACAGGGCATGGCTACACCTTC.

The DNA for the CDR3 is TGTGCCAGCTCACCTTACGACAGGGGCTTCGGAAACACCATATATTTT. Translation: CASSPYDRGFGNTIYF. The chain combines TRBV18 with TRBJ1-3, with TRBD1 matching 8 bases. V shed 3 bases, J shed 4 bases, and the junction held 8 bases outside the gene matches. The CDR3 sequence is 16 residues long. The germline V gene has CDR1 KGHSH and CDR2 LQKENI.

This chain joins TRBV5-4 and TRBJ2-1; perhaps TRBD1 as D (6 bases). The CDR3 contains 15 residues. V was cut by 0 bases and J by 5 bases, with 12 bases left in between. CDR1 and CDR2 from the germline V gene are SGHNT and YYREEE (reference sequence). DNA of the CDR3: TGTGCCAGCAGCTTGGCGGGACAAGCGAACAATGAGCAGTTCTTC. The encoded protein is CASSLAGQANNEQFF.

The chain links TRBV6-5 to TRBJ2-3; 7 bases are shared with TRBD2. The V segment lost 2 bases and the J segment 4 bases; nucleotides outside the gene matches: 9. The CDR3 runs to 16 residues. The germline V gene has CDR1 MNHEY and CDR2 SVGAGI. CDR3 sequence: CASSYEAGSLSDTQYF. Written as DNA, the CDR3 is TGTGCCAGCAGTTACGAAGCGGGATCATTATCAGATACGCAGTATTTT.

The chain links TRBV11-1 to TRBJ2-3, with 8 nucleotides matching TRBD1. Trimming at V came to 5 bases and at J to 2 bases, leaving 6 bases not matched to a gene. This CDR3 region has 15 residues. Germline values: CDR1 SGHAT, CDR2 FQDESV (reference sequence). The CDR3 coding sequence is TGTGCCAGCAGCCAAGGGACAGGTCCCACAGATACGCAGTATTTT. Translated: CASSQGTGPTDTQYF.

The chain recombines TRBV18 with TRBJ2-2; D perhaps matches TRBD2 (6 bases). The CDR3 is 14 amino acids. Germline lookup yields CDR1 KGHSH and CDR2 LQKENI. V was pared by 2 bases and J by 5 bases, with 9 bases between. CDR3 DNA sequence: TGTGCCAGCTCACCAGGGCGGGATACCGGGGAGCTGTTTTTT. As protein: CASSPGRDTGELFF.

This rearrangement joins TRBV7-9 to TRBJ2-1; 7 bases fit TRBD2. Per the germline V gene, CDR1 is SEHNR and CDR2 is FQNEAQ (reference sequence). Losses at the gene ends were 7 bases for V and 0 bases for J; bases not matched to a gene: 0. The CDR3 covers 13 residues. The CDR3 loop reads CASTSGSYNEQFF. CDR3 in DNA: TGTGCCAGCACTAGCGGCTCCTACAATGAGCAGTTCTTC.

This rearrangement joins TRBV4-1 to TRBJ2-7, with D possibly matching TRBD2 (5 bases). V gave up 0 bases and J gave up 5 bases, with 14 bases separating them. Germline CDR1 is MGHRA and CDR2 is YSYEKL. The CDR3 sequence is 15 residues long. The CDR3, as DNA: TGCGCCAGCAGCCAAGAGGTAGTGCTAGCAAACGAGCAGTACTTC. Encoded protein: CASSQEVVLANEQYF.

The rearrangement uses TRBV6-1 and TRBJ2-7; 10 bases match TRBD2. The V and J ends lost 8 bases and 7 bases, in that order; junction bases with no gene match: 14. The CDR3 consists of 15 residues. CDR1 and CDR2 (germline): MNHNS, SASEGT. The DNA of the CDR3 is TGTGCCAGCCGGCATTCAGCGGGAGGGCCCGGGGAGCAGTACTTC. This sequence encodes CASRHSAGGPGEQYF.

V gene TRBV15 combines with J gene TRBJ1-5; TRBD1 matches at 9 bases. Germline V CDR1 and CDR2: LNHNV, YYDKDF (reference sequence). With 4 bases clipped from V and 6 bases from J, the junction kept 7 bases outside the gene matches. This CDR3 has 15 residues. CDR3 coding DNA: TGTGCCACCAGCACCAAGGACAGGGGCCCTCAGCCCCAGCATTTT. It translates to CATSTKDRGPQPQHF.